The 9 T cell receptor beta chains below all came from one sample that was sequenced in a study of CXCR3-negative and CXCR3-positive naive CD8 T cells. It was by 5' RACE with UMI labels that the TRB cDNA libraries were prepared. TCRdb reprocessed the 5' RACE reads; each CDR3 protein has one entry and no DNA is given. The data include over 100,000 distinct CDR3 sequences; the top ten clones carry nearly 0.5%. Sequenced input: naive CXCR3- CD8+ T cells from blood. Subset given: CD45RO-CCR7+CD27+CD95- naive CD8+ T cells lacking CXCR3 (TNR3-). Every receptor here comes from a human donor in good health. Some clones in this sample may be carry-over from other donors' samples.

The chain recombines TRBV5-5 with TRBJ1-1. The CDR3 sequence is 13 residues long. Germline-derived CDR1 and CDR2 are SGHKS and YYEKEE (reference sequence). CDR3 region: CASSLAVGEEAFF.

CDR3 amino acids: CASSPWAGSYEQYF. This chain uses TRBV5-1 with TRBJ2-7; TCRdb proposes TRBD1, but this gene call is untestable without DNA. Germline V gives CDR1 SGHRS, CDR2 YFSETQ. The length of the CDR3 is 14 residues.

J is TRBJ2-7 and V is TRBV29-1; the D gene TCRdb calls, TRBD1, cannot be checked with no DNA. This CDR3 comprises 13 residues. Germline V CDR1 and CDR2: SQVTM, ANQGSEA. CDR3 loop: CSVSSGAIYEQYF.

The gene calls are TRBV28 and TRBJ2-1; without DNA, the TCRdb call of TRBD1 cannot be checked. The CDR3 sequence is 14 residues long. Germline CDR1 is MDHEN and CDR2 is SYDVKM. CDR3 sequence reads: CASSLDRGLDEQFF.

V and J are TRBV7-9 and TRBJ2-7; the TCRdb call, TRBD1, lacks DNA for checking. CDR3 length: 13 residues. The germline V gene has CDR1 SEHNR and CDR2 FQNEAQ (reference sequence). CDR3 residues: CASSRGTVYEQYF.

V gene TRBV12-3 or TRBV12-4 combines with J gene TRBJ2-1; absent DNA, TCRdb's TRBD1 call cannot be checked. This CDR3 is built from 13 residues. CDR3 sequence: CASSFGRPNEQFF.

The chain carries TRBV7-2 and TRBJ2-1; TCRdb gives TRBD1 as the D gene, but with no DNA this cannot be confirmed. Germline assignment: CDR1 SGHTA and CDR2 FQGNSA. The length of the CDR3 is 14 residues. CDR3 protein: CASSPPGVDNEQFF.

The chain recombines TRBV15 with TRBJ2-5; TCRdb calls TRBD1, which cannot be checked without DNA. The CDR3 is 15 amino acids. In germline, CDR1 is LNHNV, CDR2 YYDKDF (reference sequence). The CDR3 sequence is CATSRDRVSGETQYF.

The chain has TRBV14 and TRBJ1-1. Germline V gene sequence: CDR1 SGHDN, CDR2 FVKESK. The CDR3 length is 14 residues. The CDR3 sequence is CASSPEPHKWLAFF.